These 6 T cell receptor beta chains originate from one sample sequenced in a study of blood T cell repertoires in COVID-19. The data were produced by immunoSEQ multiplex PCR, yet TCRdb's version contains in-frame clones alone and is incomplete. The table includes around 210,000 clones, approximately 86% detected once. The sample taken for sequencing was peripheral blood. Receptors were obtained from a man between 60 and 75 years old with COVID-19, enrolled during active disease.

CDR3 bases: TGTGCCAGCAGCCTCAGACAGGGAGGAAACACTGAAGCTTTCTTT. Amino acid sequence: CASSLRQGGNTEAFF. The chain uses TRBV7-9 and TRBJ1-1; TRBD1 matches at 7 bases. V shed 5 bases and J 2 bases; nucleotides not matched to a gene: 8. This CDR3 region has 15 residues. Germline CDR1 and CDR2: SEHNR and FQNEAQ (reference sequence).

This chain connects TRBV4-2 to TRBJ1-5, with 8 bases matching TRBD1. The ends lost 0 bases at V and 2 bases at J; junction bases unmatched: 9. This CDR3 has 18 residues. Germline lookup yields CDR1 LGHNA and CDR2 YNFKEQ. CDR3 protein: CASSQEGSGGIGNQPQHF. For the CDR3, the DNA is TGTGCCAGCAGCCAAGAAGGATCAGGGGGCATTGGCAATCAGCCCCAGCATTTT.

This chain connects TRBV20-1 to TRBJ2-5, with 9 bases fitting TRBD1. The V and J ends lost 6 bases and 5 bases, in that order; junction bases with no gene match: 1. CDR3 size: 11 residues. In germline, CDR1 is DFQATT, CDR2 SNEGSKA (reference sequence). CDR3 DNA sequence: TGCAGTGCAGGACAGGGGGAGACCCAGTACTTC. Its translation: CSAGQGETQYF.

The rearrangement uses TRBV28 and TRBJ1-2; D might be TRBD1 (6 bases). This CDR3 comprises 12 residues. Germline V gene data show CDR1 as MDHEN and CDR2 as SYDVKM. V gave up 3 bases and J gave up 6 bases, with 8 bases separating them. The CDR3 bases are TGTGCCAGCAGTTTGGCAGGGGATGGCTACACCTTC. Translation: CASSLAGDGYTF.

This clone has a single count. The chain couples TRBV24-1 to TRBJ1-2; 11 bases map to TRBD1. Trimming at V came to 3 bases and at J to 8 bases, leaving 1 base not matched to a gene. Germline V gives CDR1 KGHDR, CDR2 SFDVKD. The CDR3 totals 13 residues. The CDR3, as DNA: TGTGCCACCAGTGATCGGACAGGGGGCGGCTACACCTTC. The encoded protein is CATSDRTGGGYTF.

V usage is TRBV28 and J usage is TRBJ1-3, with D possibly being TRBD1 (6 bases). Trimming stripped 6 bases from V and 0 bases from J, with 12 bases between. CDR3 size: 15 residues. Germline values: CDR1 MDHEN, CDR2 SYDVKM. The CDR3 DNA follows: TGTGCCAGCAGCCGAGGACAGAGCTCTGGAAACACCATATATTTT. This gives the protein CASSRGQSSGNTIYF.